This T cell receptor beta chain was obtained from a study of blood T cell repertoires in COVID-19 (TCRdb year 2020). The study in broad terms: Samples covering the acute and convalescent phases of COVID-19 were provided by collaborators in the United States, Italy and Spain. The material from the prospective study consisted of cDNA or gDNA derived from T cells, B-cell-depleted T cells, or PBMCs. Subjects who had been exposed to COVID-19, were actively infected with it, or had recovered from it provided the deeply sampled blood TCRbeta repertoires that made up the dataset. The repertoires were released in a freely available public database meant as a resource for research on the immune response to SARS-CoV-2. The samples were drawn from the first 160 participants of the ongoing ImmuneRACE study and from 950 to 1,500 subjects provided by 6 global collaborators. The sample metadata nearly always contained a de-identified subject ID, COVID-19 status, age in years and sex. Where HLA class I and class II types were available, the types were taken from metadata supplied by the sample provider, not from assay-based typing.

Concerning this clone: Its cognate antigen has yet to be identified. No base quality values were provided; no much bigger clone lies one nucleotide off.

TCRbeta CDR3 regions were amplified from genomic DNA by means of the immunoSEQ Assay, a bias-controlled multiplex PCR. Per the source publication's procedure: The number of nucleated cells in each sample was estimated by amplification of reference gene primers within the assay. To quantify the absolute abundance of each unique TCRbeta CDR3 rearrangement, sequence reads were collapsed and filtered. For each sample, productive Simpson clonality was calculated as the square root of Simpson's diversity index across productive rearrangements. TCRdb re-hosts the immuneACCESS table, in-frame sequences only. Its copies lack some clones; in the studies checked, an unresolved V gene accounts for under half of them, and the cause for the rest is not known. V and J calls and clone size come straight from that table; D and trimming were deduced from the DNA. This sample has about 64,000 clones in its table, and around 83% of those were observed once. The top ten hold roughly 12% of the sample.

According to the germline V gene (reference sequence), CDR1 reads LNHDA and CDR2 reads SQIVND. V is cut by 3 bases and J by 5 bases, and the space between the germline ends is 11 bases. Including the terminal cysteine and phenylalanine, the CDR3 comprises 15 residues. The entry retains the CDR3 DNA only, 45 bases that are in frame from base 1. The collaborating institutions used their own protocols to collect whole blood in K2EDTA tubes. For TCRbeta analysis, collaborator samples were shipped as frozen whole blood, as isolated PBMCs, or as DNA extracted from either sample type. The paper as a whole reports these results and caveats: The amount of clinical and demographic metadata varied by source and participant and was provided uncurated.

The V and J genes are TRBV19 and TRBJ1-6, and TRBD1 may be the D gene, going by 5 matching bases. This clonotype originated in a human donor in a cohort sampled during active COVID-19. Sequenced input: peripheral blood. CDR3 protein: CASSIQGWDNSPLHF. DNA sequence: TGTGCCAGTAGTATCCAGGGTTGGGATAATTCACCCCTCCACTTT.